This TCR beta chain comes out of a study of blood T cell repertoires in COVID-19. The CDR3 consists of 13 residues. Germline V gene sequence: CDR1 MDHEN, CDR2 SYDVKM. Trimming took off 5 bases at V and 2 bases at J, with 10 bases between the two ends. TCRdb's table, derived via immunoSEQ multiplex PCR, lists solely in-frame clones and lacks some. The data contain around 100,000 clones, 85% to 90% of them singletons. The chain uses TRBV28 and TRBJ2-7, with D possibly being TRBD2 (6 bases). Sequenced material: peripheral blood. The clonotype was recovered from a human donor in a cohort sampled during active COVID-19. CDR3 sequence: CASSRRGTYEQYF. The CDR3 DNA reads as TGTGCCAGCAGTCGTCGGGGGACCTACGAGCAGTACTTC.